This T cell receptor beta chain was captured by sequencing in a study of blood T cell repertoires in COVID-19 (dated by TCRdb to 2020 to 2022). Study-level background: Samples covering the acute and convalescent phases of COVID-19 were provided by collaborators in the United States, Italy and Spain. Where HLA class I and class II types were available, the types were taken from metadata supplied by the sample provider, not from assay-based typing. Samples came from the ongoing ImmuneRACE study (first 160 participants) plus 1,254 subjects from 6 global collaborators. Deeply sampled blood TCRbeta repertoires from subjects exposed to, actively infected with, or recovered from COVID-19 were included in the dataset. The repertoires were released in a freely available public database meant as a resource for research on the immune response to SARS-CoV-2. The material from the prospective study consisted of cDNA or gDNA derived from T cells, B-cell-depleted T cells, or PBMCs. Nearly every sample came with metadata listing a de-identified subject ID, COVID-19 status, age in years and sex. Overall study results and their limits: The quantity of clinical and demographic metadata differed by source and by participant and was supplied without curation.

Whole blood was collected in K2EDTA tubes by collaborating institutions according to the institutions' own protocols. For TCRbeta analysis, collaborators shipped samples as frozen whole blood, isolated PBMCs, or DNA extracted from either of those sample types. The immunoSEQ Assay, a bias-controlled multiplex PCR, was used to amplify TCRbeta CDR3 regions from genomic DNA. The paper's processing steps were these. Nucleated cell counts per sample were estimated from amplification of reference gene primers within the assay. To quantify the absolute abundance of each unique TCRbeta CDR3 rearrangement, sequence reads were collapsed and filtered. Productive Simpson clonality was computed per sample as the square root of Simpson's diversity index over productive rearrangements. Sourced from immuneACCESS, this table was stored by TCRdb with only in-frame sequences that have V and J called. A share of the clones is absent; for the studies checked, an unresolved V gene accounts for under half, and the remainder has no known explanation. That table gives V, J and clone size, and the DNA gave D and trimming. This sample lists about 110,000 clones; 84% were detected once. 11% to 15% of the sample rests with the top ten.

CDR3 length: 15 amino acids, cysteine to phenylalanine. Kept here is only the CDR3 DNA, which spans 45 bases and is read in frame from base 1. In the germline V gene, CDR1 corresponds to KGHSH and CDR2 to LQKENI. Clipping removes 5 bases from V and 6 bases from J, with 11 as the unmatched junction base count. A remark on this clone: Its antigen remains undetermined. No qualities accompany the bases; no much larger clone lies one base away.

Sequencing was done on a sample of peripheral blood. This receptor was identified in a woman aged 60-75 years with acute or convalescent COVID-19. This chain joins TRBV18 to TRBJ1-2, with 8 bases aligning to TRBD1. The DNA is as follows: TGTGCCAGCTCATTCTCCCAGGGGGCGCAGGATGGCTACACCTTC. This gives the protein CASSFSQGAQDGYTF. The full variable domain, completed from the reference TRBV18 and TRBJ1-2 proteins outside the CDR3, reads NAGVMQNPRHLVRRRGQEARLRCSPMKGHSHVYWYRQLPEEGLKFMVYLQKENIIDESGMPKERFSAEFPKEGPSILRIQQVVRGDSAAYFCASSFSQGAQDGYTFGSGTRLTVV.